Listed here are 4 T cell receptor beta chains from one sample, sequenced in a study of T cell clones after liver transplantation. Data came from immunoSEQ multiplex PCR; TCRdb stores just in-frame clones and leaves some out. In the table there are tens of thousands of clones, about 93% of which are singletons. This specimen was CD8+ T cells from blood, taken 12 months after liver transplant. These receptors were taken from a human patient who received a liver transplant. Some T cells may be the graft donor's.

The rearrangement uses TRBV29-1 and TRBJ2-1; D remains unclear. There are 11 residues in the CDR3. Between the trimmed V and J ends, which lost 6 bases and 4 bases, there was a span of 7 bases. Germline values: CDR1 SQVTM, CDR2 ANQGSEA. The CDR3 sequence: CSVTQYNEQFF. CDR3 nucleotide sequence: TGCAGCGTAACCCAGTACAATGAGCAGTTCTTC.

V is TRBV27 and J is TRBJ2-7, with D perhaps TRBD2 (6 bases). Germline loops: CDR1 MNHEY, CDR2 SMNVEV (reference sequence). Trimming removed 5 bases at V and 3 bases at J, with 14 bases between. The CDR3 is 14 residues long. The chain's CDR3 is CASSRAGNYYEQYF. The CDR3 DNA reads as TGTGCCAGCAGTCGCGCGGGAAACTACTACGAGCAGTACTTC.

The chain has TRBV27 and TRBJ1-2, with 11 bases matching TRBD1. With 6 bases clipped from V and 5 bases from J, the junction kept 5 bases outside the gene matches. This CDR3 spans 14 amino acids. Germline CDR1 MNHEY, CDR2 SMNVEV (reference sequence). CDR3 in DNA: TGTGCCAGCAGATGGACAGGGGGCGGTTATGGCTACACCTTC. Translation: CASRWTGGGYGYTF.

This sequence joins TRBV11-2 and TRBJ2-3; the D is unclear. Trimming removed 1 base at V and 6 bases at J, with 2 bases between. The CDR3 is 11 residues long. CDR1 and CDR2 from the germline V gene are SGHAT and FQNNGV. CDR3 residues: CASSLGDTQYF. In DNA form, the CDR3 reads TGTGCCAGCAGCTTAGGCGATACGCAGTATTTT.